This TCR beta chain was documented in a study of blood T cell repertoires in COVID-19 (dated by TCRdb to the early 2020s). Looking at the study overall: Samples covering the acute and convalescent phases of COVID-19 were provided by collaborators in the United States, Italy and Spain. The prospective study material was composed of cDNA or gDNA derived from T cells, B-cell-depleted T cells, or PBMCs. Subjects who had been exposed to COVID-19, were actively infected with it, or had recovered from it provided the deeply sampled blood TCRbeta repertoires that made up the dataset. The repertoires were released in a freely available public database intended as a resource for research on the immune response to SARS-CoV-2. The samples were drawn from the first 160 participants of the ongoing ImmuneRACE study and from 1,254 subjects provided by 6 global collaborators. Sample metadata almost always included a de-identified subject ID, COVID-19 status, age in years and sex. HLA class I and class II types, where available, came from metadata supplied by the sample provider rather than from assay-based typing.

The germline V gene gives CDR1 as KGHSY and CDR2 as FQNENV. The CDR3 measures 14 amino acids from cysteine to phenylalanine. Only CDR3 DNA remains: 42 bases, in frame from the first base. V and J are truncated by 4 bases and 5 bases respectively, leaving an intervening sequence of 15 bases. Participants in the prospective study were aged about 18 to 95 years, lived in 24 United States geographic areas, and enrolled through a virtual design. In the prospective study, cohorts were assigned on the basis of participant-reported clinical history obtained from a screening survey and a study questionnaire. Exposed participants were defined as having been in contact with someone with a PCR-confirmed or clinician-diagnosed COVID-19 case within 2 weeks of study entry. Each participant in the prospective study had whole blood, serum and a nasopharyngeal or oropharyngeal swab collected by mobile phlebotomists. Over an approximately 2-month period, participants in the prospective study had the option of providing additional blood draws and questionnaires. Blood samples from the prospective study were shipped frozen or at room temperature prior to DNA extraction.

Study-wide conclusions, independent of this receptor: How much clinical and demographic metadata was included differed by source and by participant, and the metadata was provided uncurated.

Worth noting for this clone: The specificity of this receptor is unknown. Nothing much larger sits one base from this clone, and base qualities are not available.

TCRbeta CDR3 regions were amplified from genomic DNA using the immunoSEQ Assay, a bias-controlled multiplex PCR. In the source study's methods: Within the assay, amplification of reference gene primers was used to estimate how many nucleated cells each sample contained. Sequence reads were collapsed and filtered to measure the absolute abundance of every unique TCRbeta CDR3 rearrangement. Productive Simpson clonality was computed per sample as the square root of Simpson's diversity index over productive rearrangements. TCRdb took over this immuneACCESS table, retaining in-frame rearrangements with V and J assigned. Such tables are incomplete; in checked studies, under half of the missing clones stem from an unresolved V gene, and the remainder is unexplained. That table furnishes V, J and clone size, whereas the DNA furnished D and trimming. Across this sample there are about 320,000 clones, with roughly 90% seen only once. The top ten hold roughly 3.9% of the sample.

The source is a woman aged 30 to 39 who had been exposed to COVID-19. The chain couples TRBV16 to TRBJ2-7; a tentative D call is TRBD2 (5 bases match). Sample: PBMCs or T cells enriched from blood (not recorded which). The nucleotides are TGTGCCAGCAGCCGAGTGGAGGAGGAAAACGAGCAGTACTTC. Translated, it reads CASSRVEEENEQYF.